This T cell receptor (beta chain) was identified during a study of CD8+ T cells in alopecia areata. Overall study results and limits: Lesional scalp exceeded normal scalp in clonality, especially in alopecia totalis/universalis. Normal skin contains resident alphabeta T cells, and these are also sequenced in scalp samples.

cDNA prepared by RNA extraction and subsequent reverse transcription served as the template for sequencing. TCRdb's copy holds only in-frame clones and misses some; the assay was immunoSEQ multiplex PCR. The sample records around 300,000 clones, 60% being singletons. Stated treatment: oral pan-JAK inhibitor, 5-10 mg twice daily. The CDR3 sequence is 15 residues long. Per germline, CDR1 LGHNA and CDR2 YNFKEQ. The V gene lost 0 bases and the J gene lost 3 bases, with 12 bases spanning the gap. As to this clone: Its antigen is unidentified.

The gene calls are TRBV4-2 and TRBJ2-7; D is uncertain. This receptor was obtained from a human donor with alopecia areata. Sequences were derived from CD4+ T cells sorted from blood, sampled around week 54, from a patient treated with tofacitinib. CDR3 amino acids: CASSQEAAVYYEQYF. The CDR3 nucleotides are TGTGCCAGCAGCCAAGAGGCGGCGGTTTACTACGAGCAGTACTTC.